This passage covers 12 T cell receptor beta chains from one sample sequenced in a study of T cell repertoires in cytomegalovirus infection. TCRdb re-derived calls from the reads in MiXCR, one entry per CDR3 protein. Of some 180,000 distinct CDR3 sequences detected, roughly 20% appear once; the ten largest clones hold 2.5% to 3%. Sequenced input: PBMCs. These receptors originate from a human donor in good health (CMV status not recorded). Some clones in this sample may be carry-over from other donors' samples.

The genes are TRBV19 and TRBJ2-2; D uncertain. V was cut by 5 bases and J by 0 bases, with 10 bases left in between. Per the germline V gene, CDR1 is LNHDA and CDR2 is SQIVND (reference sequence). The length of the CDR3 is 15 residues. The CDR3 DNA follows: TGTGCCAGTAGTCCCAGGCGACCGAACACCGGGGAGCTGTTTTTT. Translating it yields CASSPRRPNTGELFF.

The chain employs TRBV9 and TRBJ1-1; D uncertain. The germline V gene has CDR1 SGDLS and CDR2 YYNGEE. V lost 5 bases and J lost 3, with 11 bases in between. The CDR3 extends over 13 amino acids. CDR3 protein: CASRRPGDTEAFF. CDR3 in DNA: TGTGCCAGCAGACGCCCTGGAGACACTGAAGCTTTCTTT.

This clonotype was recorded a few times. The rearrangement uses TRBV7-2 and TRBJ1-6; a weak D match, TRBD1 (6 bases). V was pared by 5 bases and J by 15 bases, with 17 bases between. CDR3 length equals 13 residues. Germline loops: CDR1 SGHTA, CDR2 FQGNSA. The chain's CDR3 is CASSPNGGQGLHF. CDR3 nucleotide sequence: TGTGCCAGCAGCCCGAACGGGGGCCAGGGCCTCCACTTT.

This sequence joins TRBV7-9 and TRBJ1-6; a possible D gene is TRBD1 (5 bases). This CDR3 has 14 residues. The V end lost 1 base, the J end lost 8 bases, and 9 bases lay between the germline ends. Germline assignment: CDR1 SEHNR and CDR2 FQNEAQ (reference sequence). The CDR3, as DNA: TGTGCCAGCAGCTTAGTAATAGGGGATTCACCCCTCCACTTT. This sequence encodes CASSLVIGDSPLHF.

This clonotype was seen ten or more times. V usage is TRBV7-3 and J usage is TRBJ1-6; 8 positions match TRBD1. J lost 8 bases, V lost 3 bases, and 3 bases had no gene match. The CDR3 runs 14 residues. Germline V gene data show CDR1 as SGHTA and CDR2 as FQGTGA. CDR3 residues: CASSLDRADSPLHF. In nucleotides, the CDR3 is TGTGCCAGCAGCTTGGACAGGGCGGATTCACCCCTCCACTTT.

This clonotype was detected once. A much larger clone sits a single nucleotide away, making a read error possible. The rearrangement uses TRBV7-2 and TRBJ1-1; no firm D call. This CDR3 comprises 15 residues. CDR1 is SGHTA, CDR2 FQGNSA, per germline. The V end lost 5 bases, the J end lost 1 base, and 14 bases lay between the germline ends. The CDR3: CASSRSSGANTEAFF. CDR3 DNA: TGTGCCAGCAGCCGGTCTTCCGGCGCGAACACTGAAGCTTTCTTT.

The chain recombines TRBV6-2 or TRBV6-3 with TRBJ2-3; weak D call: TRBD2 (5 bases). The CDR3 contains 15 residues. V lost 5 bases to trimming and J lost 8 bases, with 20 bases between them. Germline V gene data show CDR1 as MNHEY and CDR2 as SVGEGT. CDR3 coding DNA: TGTGCCAGCAGTCAATCTTCGGACTCCAAGGCTACGCAGTATTTT. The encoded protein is CASSQSSDSKATQYF.

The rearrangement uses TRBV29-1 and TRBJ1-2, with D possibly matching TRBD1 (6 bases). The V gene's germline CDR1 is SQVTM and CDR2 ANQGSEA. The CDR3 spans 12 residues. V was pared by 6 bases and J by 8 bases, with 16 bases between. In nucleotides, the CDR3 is TGCAGCGTCTCTCAGTGGGGGCAGGGCTACACCTTC. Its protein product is CSVSQWGQGYTF.

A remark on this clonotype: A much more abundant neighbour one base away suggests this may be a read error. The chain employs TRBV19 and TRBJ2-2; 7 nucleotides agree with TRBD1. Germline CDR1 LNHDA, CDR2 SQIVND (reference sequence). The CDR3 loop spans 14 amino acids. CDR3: CVSSIAGGTGELFF. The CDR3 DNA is TGTGTCAGTAGTATAGCAGGGGGCACCGGGGAGCTGTTTTTT.

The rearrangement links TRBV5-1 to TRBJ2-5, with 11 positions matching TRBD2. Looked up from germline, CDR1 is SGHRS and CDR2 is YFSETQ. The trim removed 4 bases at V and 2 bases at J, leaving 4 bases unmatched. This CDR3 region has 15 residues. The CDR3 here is CASSRGTSGQETQYF. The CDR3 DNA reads TGCGCCAGCAGCAGGGGGACTAGCGGACAAGAGACCCAGTACTTC.

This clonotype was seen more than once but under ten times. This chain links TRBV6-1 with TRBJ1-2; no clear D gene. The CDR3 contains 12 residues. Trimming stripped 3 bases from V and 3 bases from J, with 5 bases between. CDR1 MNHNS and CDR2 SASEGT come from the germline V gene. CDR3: CASSDEYYGYTF. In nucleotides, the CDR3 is TGTGCCAGCAGTGACGAGTACTATGGCTACACCTTC.

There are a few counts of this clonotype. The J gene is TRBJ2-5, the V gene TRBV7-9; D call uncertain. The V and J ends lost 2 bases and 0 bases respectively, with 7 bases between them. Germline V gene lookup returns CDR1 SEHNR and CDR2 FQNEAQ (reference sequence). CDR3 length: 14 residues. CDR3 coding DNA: TGTGCCAGCAGCTTACAGAAATACCAAGAGACCCAGTACTTC. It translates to CASSLQKYQETQYF.